This T cell receptor (beta chain) was recovered during a study of CD8+CD57+ T cells in acquired aplastic anemia. The CDR3 consists of 14 residues. Germline CDR1 is DFQATT and CDR2 is SNEGSKA (reference sequence). V was pared by 1 base and J by 5 bases, with 0 bases of the junction left unmatched. All sequencing subjects had displayed CD8+CD57+ cell expansion on flow cytometry. Among the patients, none had received any therapy at the time of blood sampling. Genomic DNA provided the template from which TCR beta VDJ and CDR3 profiles were obtained. TCRdb recomputed calls from the reads with MiXCR, one row per CDR3 protein. The table shows around 200,000 distinct CDR3 sequences, with about half occurring only once. This clonotype appeared many times. What it binds is not known. Study-level results: Patients versus controls showed no significant CD8+ Simpson's diversity difference.

The genes are TRBV20-1 and TRBJ2-2, with TRBD2 identical over 11 bases. The TCR originated in a human donor with aplastic anemia. Material for sequencing was sorted CD4+, CD8+, or CD8+CD57+ T cells (not recorded which) from PBMCs. CDR3 residues: CSARGLAGTGELFF. The CDR3 nucleotides are TGCAGTGCTAGAGGACTAGCGGGGACCGGGGAGCTGTTTTTT.